This T cell receptor (beta chain) was captured in a study of T cells after yellow fever vaccination. Via MiXCR, TCRdb re-called the 5' RACE reads, giving one row per CDR3 protein. The top ten clones hold 20% to 25% of a sample with about 85,000 distinct CDR3 sequences, roughly 13% of them seen once. This CDR3 comprises 15 residues. Germline values: CDR1 MNHEY, CDR2 SVGEGT. With 3 bases removed from V and 6 bases from J, the gap between germline ends came to 15 bases. Only a few counts were recorded for this clonotype. The sequence was collected from a man younger than 35 who received the YFV17D yellow fever vaccine. The chain employs TRBV6-2 or TRBV6-3 and TRBJ2-1; D possibly matches TRBD1 or TRBD2 (6 bases each). The source material was CD8+ T cells not binding an NS4B(214-222) dextramer, sorted from PBMCs, sampled about 20 days after the first yellow fever vaccination. Here the CDR3 reads CASSYYGGPANEQFF. The DNA for the CDR3 is TGTGCCAGCAGTTATTATGGGGGGCCGGCCAATGAGCAGTTCTTC.